This T cell receptor beta chain stems from a study of T-cell reconstitution after alpha-beta-depleted transplantation in children. Germline loops: CDR1 SGDLS, CDR2 YYNGEE. The V end lost 1 base, the J end lost 1 base, and 14 bases lay between the germline ends. The CDR3 totals 16 residues. Overall study results and limits: About two months after transplant, alpha-beta T cells reportedly came from several hundred expanded graft clones. Among T cells one year after transplant, newly produced cells accounted for most counts and diversity. After transplant, high TCRbeta diversity at day 60 in some patients arose from surviving recipient T cells and thymic progenitors.

This clonotype appeared a few times. What it binds is not known. Using unique molecular identifiers, the investigators prepared the TCRbeta library. Via MiXCR, TCRdb re-called the PCR reads, giving one row per CDR3 protein. The table lists around 94,000 distinct CDR3 sequences, 4.5% to 7.5% of them singletons. This specimen was PBMCs, mostly from graft donor cells, taken 60 days after TCRalphabeta/CD19-depleted stem cell transplant. J is TRBJ1-1 and V is TRBV9, with D possibly TRBD1 on 5 matching bases. The origin of this receptor is a female patient aged 2-10 years who had a stem cell transplant for Fanconi anemia, so the T cells may come from the graft donor. The CDR3 nucleotides read TGTGCCAGCAGCGTAACAGAGCAGGGCGGGAACACTGAAGCTTTCTTT. This encodes CASSVTEQGGNTEAFF.